The rows below give T cell receptor beta chains drawn from one sample of a study of blood T cell repertoires in COVID-19. Libraries were prepared by immunoSEQ multiplex PCR; TCRdb keeps only in-frame clonotypes and omits some of them. The data hold roughly 80,000 clones, with about four fifths observed a single time. The sample was peripheral blood. The source is a man older than 75 with acute or convalescent COVID-19. Both conserved end residues are part of each CDR3. D genes are given only for firm matches. Clone sizes are given selectively: once, few, many, or a class where the clone is expanded.

clone size	V gene	J gene	D gene	CDR3 protein	CDR3 DNA
NA	TRBV3-1/TRBV3-2	TRBJ1-5	NA	CASSQRPGQGQPQHF	TGTGCCAGCAGCCAACGTCCAGGGCAGGGCCAGCCCCAGCATTTT
NA	TRBV24-1	TRBJ1-4	TRBD1	CATSDFRAGGTNEKLFF	TGTGCCACCAGTGATTTTAGGGCAGGGGGGACTAATGAAAAACTGTTTTTT
NA	TRBV4-1	TRBJ2-1	TRBD2	CASSQPVAGAEQFF	TGCGCCAGCAGCCAACCAGTAGCGGGGGCTGAGCAGTTCTTC
NA	TRBV6-1	TRBJ2-7	TRBD2	CASSSRTSGSYEQYF	TGTGCCAGCAGTTCCCGGACTAGCGGGTCCTACGAGCAGTACTTC
NA	TRBV3-1/TRBV3-2	TRBJ1-4	NA	CASSYYEKLFF	TGTGCCAGCAGCTATTATGAAAAACTGTTTTTT
once	TRBV6-5	TRBJ2-5	TRBD1	CASRDRGPETQYF	TGTGCCAGCAGAGACAGGGGCCCGGAGACCCAGTACTTC
NA	TRBV5-1	TRBJ2-3	NA	CASSVPQGSGTQYF	TGCGCCAGCAGCGTGCCCCAGGGGTCAGGTACGCAGTATTTT
NA	TRBV18	TRBJ1-4	NA	CASSPPRPAGEKLFF	TGTGCCAGCTCACCACCGCGGCCCGCGGGTGAAAAACTGTTTTTT
NA	TRBV27	TRBJ1-5	NA	CAGFPRGNQPQHF	TGTGCCGGGTTCCCCAGGGGCAATCAGCCCCAGCATTTT
NA	TRBV19	TRBJ1-5	NA	CASRSGAGNQPQHF	TGTGCCAGTAGGTCGGGAGCGGGCAATCAGCCCCAGCATTTT
NA	TRBV4-1	TRBJ1-5	NA	CASSQEGGQGNQPQHF	TGCGCCAGCAGCCAAGAAGGAGGGCAGGGTAATCAGCCCCAGCATTTT
NA	TRBV4-1	TRBJ1-2	TRBD1	CASSSDPGTGPYGYTF	TGCGCCAGCAGCAGCGACCCCGGGACAGGTCCCTATGGCTACACCTTC
few	TRBV6-5	TRBJ1-2	TRBD1	CASSYLGQGVGYGYTF	TGTGCCAGCAGTTACTTGGGCCAGGGGGTCGGCTATGGCTACACCTTC
NA	TRBV19	TRBJ2-7	TRBD1	CASSIRTGTYEQYF	TGTGCCAGTAGTATAAGGACAGGAACCTACGAGCAGTACTTC
NA	TRBV10-2	TRBJ1-2	TRBD1	CASTRTGANYGYTF	TGCGCCAGCACCAGGACAGGGGCTAACTATGGCTACACCTTC
NA	TRBV10-2	TRBJ1-2	TRBD1	CASSEGDRPLYGYTF	TGCGCCAGCAGTGAAGGGGACAGGCCTCTCTATGGCTACACCTTC
NA	TRBV1	TRBJ1-2	NA	CTSSQDQGDSQEKSYGYTF	TGCACCAGCAGCCAAGATCAAGGGGATTCTCAGGAAAAAAGCTATGGCTACACCTTC
NA	TRBV9	TRBJ2-1	TRBD2	CASSVDLAGGAREQFF	TGTGCCAGCAGCGTAGATTTAGCGGGGGGAGCTCGGGAGCAGTTCTTC
many	TRBV11-3	TRBJ1-1	TRBD1	CASSPGQGLGTEAFF	TGTGCCAGCAGCCCCGGACAGGGTTTGGGCACTGAAGCTTTCTTT
once	TRBV5-6	TRBJ1-3	NA	CASSLGGGSFSGNTIYF	TGTGCCAGCAGCCTGGGCGGGGGTTCCTTCTCTGGAAACACCATATATTTT
NA	TRBV6-5	TRBJ2-3	TRBD2	CATLTGTSGTDTQYF	TGTGCCACACTGACCGGGACTAGCGGCACAGATACGCAGTATTTT
NA	TRBV12-5	TRBJ1-4	NA	CASGLVQGGTTNEKLFF	TGTGCTAGTGGTTTGGTACAAGGGGGTACAACTAATGAAAAACTGTTTTTT
once	TRBV2	TRBJ1-2	TRBD1	CASRQGQVHGYTF	TGTGCCAGCAGACAAGGACAGGTCCATGGCTACACCTTC
NA	TRBV6-6	TRBJ1-3	NA	CASSYPPPRNTIYF	TGTGCCAGCAGTTATCCCCCCCCTCGAAACACCATATATTTT
NA	TRBV6-1	TRBJ2-2	TRBD2	CASTEQPSGNTGELFF	TGTGCCAGCACTGAACAGCCTAGCGGGAACACCGGGGAGCTGTTTTTT
NA	TRBV25-1	TRBJ1-2	TRBD1	CASSKVGQRDTF	TGTGCCAGCAGTAAAGTGGGACAGAGAGACACCTTC
NA	TRBV10-3	TRBJ2-3	TRBD2	CAISTRQRGTTDTQYF	TGTGCCATCAGTACCCGTCAGCGGGGGACCACAGATACGCAGTATTTT
NA	TRBV7-9	TRBJ2-7	NA	CASSWDTYEQYF	TGTGCCAGCAGCTGGGACACCTACGAGCAGTACTTC
NA	TRBV10-2	TRBJ2-7	TRBD1	CASSDRGSYEQYF	TGCGCCAGCTCGGACAGGGGCTCCTACGAGCAGTACTTC
once	TRBV10-1	TRBJ2-1	TRBD2	CASSESRLAGGLNEQFF	TGCGCCAGCAGTGAGTCCCGACTAGCGGGGGGGTTGAATGAGCAGTTCTTC
NA	TRBV7-2	TRBJ2-1	TRBD2	CASSLISGGATYNEQFF	TGTGCCAGCAGCTTAATTTCGGGGGGGGCGACCTACAATGAGCAGTTCTTC
NA	TRBV5-1	TRBJ2-7	TRBD2	CASSASSGGREQYF	TGCGCCAGCAGCGCCTCTTCGGGGGGGCGTGAGCAGTACTTC
NA	TRBV5-1	TRBJ2-5	TRBD1	CASSLSGQQETQYF	TGCGCCAGCAGCTTATCGGGACAGCAAGAGACCCAGTACTTC
NA	TRBV18	TRBJ1-4	NA	CASSLSVRGLQPTNEKLFF	TGTGCCAGCTCACTTAGTGTCCGGGGACTTCAGCCTACTAATGAAAAACTGTTTTTT
NA	TRBV9	TRBJ1-2	TRBD1	CASSGGQGASYGYTF	TGTGCCAGCAGCGGCGGACAGGGGGCTAGCTATGGCTACACCTTC
NA	TRBV6-2/TRBV6-3	TRBJ1-5	NA	CASSYAGNQPQHF	TGTGCCAGCAGTTACGCGGGCAATCAGCCCCAGCATTTT
NA	TRBV20-1	TRBJ1-2	NA	CSASEPGNGYTF	TGCAGTGCTAGTGAACCGGGGAATGGCTACACCTTC
NA	TRBV19	TRBJ1-1	NA	CASSTENRTPNTEAFF	TGTGCCAGTAGTACCGAAAATAGAACCCCAAACACTGAAGCTTTCTTT
NA	TRBV19	TRBJ1-5	NA	CASSWTESNQPQHF	TGTGCCAGTAGCTGGACAGAAAGCAATCAGCCCCAGCATTTT
NA	TRBV2	TRBJ1-2	NA	CASKAHDSANYGYTF	TGTGCCAGCAAAGCCCATGACAGCGCTAACTATGGCTACACCTTC
NA	TRBV30	TRBJ1-6	NA	CAWSSDRSNYNSPLHF	TGTGCCTGGAGCTCTGACAGGTCAAACTATAATTCACCCCTCCACTTT
NA	TRBV7-9	TRBJ2-3	NA	CASSFRSADTQYF	TGTGCCAGCAGCTTTAGATCCGCAGATACGCAGTATTTT
NA	TRBV2	TRBJ1-1	NA	CASSDLRVWNTEAFF	TGTGCCAGCAGTGATCTCCGTGTGTGGAACACTGAAGCTTTCTTT
NA	TRBV27	TRBJ2-3	TRBD1	CASSLTGGTSTDTQYF	TGTGCCAGCAGCCTCACAGGGGGGACTAGCACAGATACGCAGTATTTT
NA	TRBV7-2	TRBJ1-1	NA	CASSFQENTEAFF	TGTGCCAGCAGCTTTCAGGAGAACACTGAAGCTTTCTTT
NA	TRBV7-9	TRBJ1-5	NA	CASSLGQSADSQPQHF	TGTGCCAGCAGCTTGGGGCAGTCCGCCGATAGTCAGCCCCAGCATTTT
NA	TRBV7-8	TRBJ1-1	NA	CASSLAAKTNTEAFF	TGTGCCAGCAGCTTAGCGGCAAAAACGAACACTGAAGCTTTCTTT
NA	TRBV3-1/TRBV3-2	TRBJ1-2	NA	CASSQGSRFYGYTF	TGTGCCAGCAGCCAAGGTTCGCGATTTTATGGCTACACCTTC
NA	TRBV21-1	TRBJ1-6	NA	CASSKAGTGTSPLHF	TGTGCCAGCAGCAAAGCCGGGACAGGTACTTCACCCCTCCACTTT
NA	TRBV29-1	TRBJ2-1	NA	CSVGGEGYNEQFF	TGCAGCGTTGGGGGGGAAGGGTACAATGAGCAGTTCTTC
NA	TRBV30	TRBJ2-7	NA	CAWSVQGHEQYF	TGTGCCTGGAGTGTACAGGGACACGAGCAGTACTTC
NA	TRBV5-4	TRBJ1-6	NA	CASSWRANNSPLHF	TGTGCCAGCAGTTGGAGAGCAAATAATTCACCCCTCCACTTT
NA	TRBV18	TRBJ1-3	TRBD1	CASSLARDRGAGNTIYF	TGTGCCAGCTCACTGGCCCGGGACAGGGGAGCTGGAAACACCATATATTTT
NA	TRBV29-1	TRBJ1-2	TRBD1	CSAMGQGNYGYTF	TGCAGCGCCATGGGACAGGGGAACTATGGCTACACCTTC